This T cell receptor (beta chain) was documented in a study of blood T cell repertoires in COVID-19. CDR3 length: 15 residues. Germline trimming cut 0 bases from V and 2 bases from J; bases unmatched to any gene: 4. The germline V gene has CDR1 MNHEY and CDR2 SVGEGT. Across about two dozen US areas, participants ranged in age from roughly 18 to 89 years. Cohort placement rested on clinical history that participants reported themselves. Profiled with immunoSEQ multiplex PCR; TCRdb holds only in-frame clones, not every one. The table records about 310,000 clones, about 91% of them present only once. The specimen sequenced was PBMCs or T cells enriched from blood (not recorded which). This receptor was identified in a woman between 18 and 29 years old who had recovered from COVID-19. The chain combines TRBV6-2 or TRBV6-3 with TRBJ2-7, with 7 bases that match TRBD1. The CDR3 sequence is CASSYSRGQTYEQYF. The CDR3 nucleotides are TGTGCCAGCAGTTACTCCCGGGGACAGACCTACGAGCAGTACTTC.